This T cell receptor (beta chain) is drawn from a study of blood T cell repertoires in COVID-19. Whole-study context: The study drew acute and convalescent COVID-19 samples from the United States, Italy and Spain.

This CDR3 spans 16 amino acids. Germline lookup yields CDR1 MDHEN and CDR2 SYDVKM. V trimming: 7 bases; J trimming: 4 bases; junction bases outside the gene matches: 8. Using immunoSEQ multiplex PCR, the repertoire was profiled, and TCRdb retains in-frame clones only, with some absent. The table lists roughly 250,000 clones, 88% of them singletons. This chain connects TRBV28 to TRBJ2-2, with 11 bases identical to TRBD1. This TCR was sampled from a man between 60 and 70 years old who had recovered from COVID-19. Sequencing was carried out using peripheral blood. The CDR3 nucleotides read TGTGCCAGCATCTACTCCGGGACAGGGGGCACCGGGGAGCTGTTTTTT. This sequence encodes CASIYSGTGGTGELFF. Together with reference TRBV28 and TRBJ2-2, the CDR3 gives the full variable domain: DVKVTQSSRYLVKRTGEKVFLECVQDMDHENMFWYRQDPGLGLRLIYFSYDVKMKEKGDIPEGYSVSREKKERFSLILESASTNQTSMYLCASIYSGTGGTGELFFGEGSRLTVL.